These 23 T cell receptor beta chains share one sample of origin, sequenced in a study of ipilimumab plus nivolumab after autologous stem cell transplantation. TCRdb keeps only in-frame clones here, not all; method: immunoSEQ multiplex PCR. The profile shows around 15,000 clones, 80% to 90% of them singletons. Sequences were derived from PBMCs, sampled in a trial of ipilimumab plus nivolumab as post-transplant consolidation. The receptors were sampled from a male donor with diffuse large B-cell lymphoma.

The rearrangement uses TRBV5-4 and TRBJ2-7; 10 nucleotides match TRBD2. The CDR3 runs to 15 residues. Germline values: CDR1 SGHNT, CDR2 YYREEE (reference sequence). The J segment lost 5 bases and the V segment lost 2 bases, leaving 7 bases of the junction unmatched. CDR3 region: CASSFRTSGKDEQYF. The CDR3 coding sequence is TGTGCCAGCAGCTTTCGGACTAGCGGTAAAGACGAGCAGTACTTC.

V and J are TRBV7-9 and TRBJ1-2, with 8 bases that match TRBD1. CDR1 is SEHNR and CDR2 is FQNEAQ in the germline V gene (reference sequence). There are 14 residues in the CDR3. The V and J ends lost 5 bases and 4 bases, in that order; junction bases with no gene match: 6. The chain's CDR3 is CASSPGQGVYGYTF. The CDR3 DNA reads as TGTGCCAGCAGCCCCGGACAGGGAGTCTATGGCTACACCTTC.

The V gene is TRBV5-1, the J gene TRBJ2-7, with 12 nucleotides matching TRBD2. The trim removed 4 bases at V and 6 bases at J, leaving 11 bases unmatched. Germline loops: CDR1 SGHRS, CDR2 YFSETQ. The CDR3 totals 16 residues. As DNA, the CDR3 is TGCGCCAGCAGCCAGGGGGGACTAGCGGGCCCTATCGAGCAGTACTTC. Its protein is CASSQGGLAGPIEQYF.

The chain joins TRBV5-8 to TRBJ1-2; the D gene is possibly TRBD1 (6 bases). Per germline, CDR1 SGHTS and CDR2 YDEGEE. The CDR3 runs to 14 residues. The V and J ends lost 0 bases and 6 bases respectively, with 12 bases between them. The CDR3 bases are TGTGCCAGCAGCTTGGAGGGACATTACCATGGCTACACCTTC. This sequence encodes CASSLEGHYHGYTF.

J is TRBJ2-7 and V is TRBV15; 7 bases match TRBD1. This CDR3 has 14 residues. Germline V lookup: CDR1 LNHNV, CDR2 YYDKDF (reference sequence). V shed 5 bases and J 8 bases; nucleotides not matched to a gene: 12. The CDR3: CATSSSGQRSKQYF. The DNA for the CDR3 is TGTGCCACCAGCTCGTCGGGACAGCGTAGTAAGCAGTACTTC.

The CDR3 loop is CASSPLGQNPSARQYF. The CDR3 DNA is TGTGCCAGCTCACCTCTAGGACAGAACCCTTCAGCCCGGCAGTACTTC. V and J are TRBV5-5 and TRBJ2-7, with a weak D call TRBD1 (6 bases). V was trimmed by 7 bases and J by 9 bases, leaving 29 bases between them. This CDR3 spans 16 amino acids. Germline loops: CDR1 SGHKS, CDR2 YYEKEE (reference sequence).

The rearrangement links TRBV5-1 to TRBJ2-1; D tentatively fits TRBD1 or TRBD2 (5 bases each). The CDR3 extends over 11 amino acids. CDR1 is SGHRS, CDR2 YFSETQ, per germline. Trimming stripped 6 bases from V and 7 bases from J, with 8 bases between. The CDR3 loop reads CASTRGNEQFF. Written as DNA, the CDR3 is TGCGCCAGCACGAGGGGTAATGAGCAGTTCTTC.

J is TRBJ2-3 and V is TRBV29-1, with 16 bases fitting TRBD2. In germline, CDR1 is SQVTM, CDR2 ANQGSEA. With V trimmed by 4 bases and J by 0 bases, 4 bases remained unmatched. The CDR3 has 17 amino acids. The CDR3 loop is CSVGGTSGGESTDTQYF. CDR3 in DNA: TGCAGCGTTGGAGGGACTAGCGGGGGGGAGAGCACAGATACGCAGTATTTT.

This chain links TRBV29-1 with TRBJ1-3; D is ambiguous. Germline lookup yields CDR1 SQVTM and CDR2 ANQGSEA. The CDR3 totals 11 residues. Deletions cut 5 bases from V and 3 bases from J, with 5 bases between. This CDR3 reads CSVMDGNTIYF. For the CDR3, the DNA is TGCAGCGTTATGGATGGAAACACCATATATTTT. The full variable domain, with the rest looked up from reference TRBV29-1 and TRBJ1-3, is SAVISQKPSRDICQRGTSLTIQCQVDSQVTMMFWYRQQPGQSLTLIATANQGSEATYESGFVIDKFPISRPNLTFSTLTVSNMSPEDSSIYLCSVMDGNTIYFGEGSWLTVV.

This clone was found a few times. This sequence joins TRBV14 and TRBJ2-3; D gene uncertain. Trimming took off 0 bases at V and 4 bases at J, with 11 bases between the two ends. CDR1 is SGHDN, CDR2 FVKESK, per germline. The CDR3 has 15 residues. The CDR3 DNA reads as TGTGCCAGCAGCCAAGATAACGCCTGGTCAGATACGCAGTATTTT. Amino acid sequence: CASSQDNAWSDTQYF.

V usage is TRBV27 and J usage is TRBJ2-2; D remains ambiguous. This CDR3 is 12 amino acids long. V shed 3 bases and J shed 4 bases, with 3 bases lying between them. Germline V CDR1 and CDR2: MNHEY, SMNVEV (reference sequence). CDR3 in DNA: TGTGCCAGCAGTTTGGCCACCGGGGAGCTGTTTTTT. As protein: CASSLATGELFF.

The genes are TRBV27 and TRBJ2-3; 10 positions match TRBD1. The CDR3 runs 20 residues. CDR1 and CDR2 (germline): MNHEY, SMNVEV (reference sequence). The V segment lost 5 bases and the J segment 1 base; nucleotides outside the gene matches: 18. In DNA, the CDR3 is TGTGCCAGCAGTCCATACACCGGGACAGGGGTCCGTAGCGGCACAGATACGCAGTATTTT. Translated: CASSPYTGTGVRSGTDTQYF.

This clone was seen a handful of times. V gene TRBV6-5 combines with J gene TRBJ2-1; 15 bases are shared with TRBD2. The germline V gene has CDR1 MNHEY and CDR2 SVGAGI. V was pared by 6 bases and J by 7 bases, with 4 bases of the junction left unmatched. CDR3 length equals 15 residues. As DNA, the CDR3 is TGTGCCAGCAGCTTTGGGACTAGCGGGAGGAATGAGCAGTTCTTC. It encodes CASSFGTSGRNEQFF.

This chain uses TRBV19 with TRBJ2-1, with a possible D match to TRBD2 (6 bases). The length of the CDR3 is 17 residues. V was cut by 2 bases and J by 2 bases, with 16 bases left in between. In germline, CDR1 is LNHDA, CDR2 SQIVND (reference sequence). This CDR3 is CASSIIGARGTYNEQFF. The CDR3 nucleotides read TGTGCCAGTAGTATAATTGGGGCGCGGGGAACCTACAATGAGCAGTTCTTC.

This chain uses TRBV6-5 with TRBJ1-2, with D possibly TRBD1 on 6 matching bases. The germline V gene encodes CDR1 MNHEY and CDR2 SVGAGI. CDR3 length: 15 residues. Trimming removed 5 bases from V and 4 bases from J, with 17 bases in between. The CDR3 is CASSINSLGGYGYTF. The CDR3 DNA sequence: TGTGCCAGCAGTATTAACAGCCTAGGGGGCTATGGCTACACCTTC.

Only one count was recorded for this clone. The CDR3 coding sequence is TGTGCCATCAGGGACAGCTCACCTCGGACCATTCAGTACTTC. It encodes CAIRDSSPRTIQYF. This chain uses TRBV10-3 with TRBJ2-4; the D gene is possibly TRBD1 (6 bases). Per germline, CDR1 ENHRY and CDR2 SYGVKD. The CDR3 runs to 14 residues. Trimming removed 6 bases from V and 9 bases from J, with 18 bases in between.

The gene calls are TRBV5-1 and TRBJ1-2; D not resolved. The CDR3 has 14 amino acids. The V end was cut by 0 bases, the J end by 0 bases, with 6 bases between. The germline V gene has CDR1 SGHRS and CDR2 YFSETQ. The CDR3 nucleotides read TGCGCCAGCAGCTTGGGGGGTTCTAACTATGGCTACACCTTC. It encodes CASSLGGSNYGYTF.

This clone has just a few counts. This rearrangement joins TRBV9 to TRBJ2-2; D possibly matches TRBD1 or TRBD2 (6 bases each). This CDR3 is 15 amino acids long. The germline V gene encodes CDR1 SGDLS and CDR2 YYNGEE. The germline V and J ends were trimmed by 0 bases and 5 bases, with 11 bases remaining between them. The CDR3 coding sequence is TGTGCCAGCAGCGTAGACGGGGGCGGGACCGGGGAGCTGTTTTTT. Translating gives CASSVDGGGTGELFF.

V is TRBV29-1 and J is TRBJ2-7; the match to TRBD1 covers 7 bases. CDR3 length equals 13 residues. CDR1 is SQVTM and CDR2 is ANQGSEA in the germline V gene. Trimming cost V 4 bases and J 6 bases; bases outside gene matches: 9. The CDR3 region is CSVVSRQGPEQYF. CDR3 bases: TGCAGCGTTGTATCACGACAGGGCCCCGAGCAGTACTTC.

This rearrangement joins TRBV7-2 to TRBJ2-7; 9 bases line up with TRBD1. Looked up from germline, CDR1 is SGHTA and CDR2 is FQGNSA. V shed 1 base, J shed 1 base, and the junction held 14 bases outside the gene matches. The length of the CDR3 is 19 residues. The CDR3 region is CASSLVLYFGDRVSYEQYF. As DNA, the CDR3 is TGTGCCAGCAGCTTAGTTTTGTATTTCGGGGACAGGGTGTCCTACGAGCAGTACTTC.

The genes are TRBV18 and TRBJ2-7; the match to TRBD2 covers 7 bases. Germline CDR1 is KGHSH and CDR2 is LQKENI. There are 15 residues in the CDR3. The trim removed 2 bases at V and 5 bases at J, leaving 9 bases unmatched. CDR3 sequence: CASSPRLAESHEQYF. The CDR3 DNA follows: TGTGCCAGCTCACCAAGACTAGCTGAGAGCCACGAGCAGTACTTC.

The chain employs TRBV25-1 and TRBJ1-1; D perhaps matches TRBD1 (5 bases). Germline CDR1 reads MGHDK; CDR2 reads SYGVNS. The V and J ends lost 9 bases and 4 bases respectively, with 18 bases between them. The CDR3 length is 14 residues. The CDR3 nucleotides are TGTGCCAGTGAGAGGCCGGGGGAGGGCACTGAAGCTTTCTTT. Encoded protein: CASERPGEGTEAFF. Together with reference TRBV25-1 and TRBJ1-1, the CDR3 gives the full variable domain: EADIYQTPRYLVIGTGKKITLECSQTMGHDKMYWYQQDPGMELHLIHYSYGVNSTEKGDLSSESTVSRIRTEHFPLTLESARPSHTSQYLCASERPGEGTEAFFGQGTRLTVV.

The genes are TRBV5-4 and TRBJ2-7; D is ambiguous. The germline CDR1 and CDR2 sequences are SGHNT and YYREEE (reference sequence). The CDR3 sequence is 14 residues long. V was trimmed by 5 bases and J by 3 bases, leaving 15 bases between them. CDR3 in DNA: TGTGCCAGCAGTCCTCGGCCAGATATCTACGAGCAGTACTTC. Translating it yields CASSPRPDIYEQYF. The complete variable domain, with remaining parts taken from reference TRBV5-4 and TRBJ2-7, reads ETGVTQSPTHLIKTRGQQVTLRCSSQSGHNTVSWYQQALGQGPQFIFQYYREEENGRGNFPPRFSGLQFPNYSSELNVNALELDDSALYLCASSPRPDIYEQYFGPGTRLTVT.